The 24 T cell receptor beta chains below were found in one sample sequenced in a study of blood T cell repertoires in COVID-19. This table comes from immunoSEQ multiplex PCR, and its TCRdb copy is limited to in-frame clones, with some not included. The table includes some 130,000 clones, 83% detected once. The sequencing input was PBMCs or T cells enriched from blood (not recorded which). The origin of the receptors is a man aged 25-45 years who had recovered from COVID-19.

The V call is TRBV9, the J call TRBJ2-3; 8 bases agree with TRBD2. CDR3 size: 16 residues. The germline gives CDR1 SGDLS, CDR2 YYNGEE. The V segment lost 0 bases and the J segment 4 bases; nucleotides outside the gene matches: 7. The CDR3 DNA follows: TGTGCCAGCAGCGTAGGGGACGGGAGGGCCGCAGATACGCAGTATTTT. This encodes CASSVGDGRAADTQYF.

J is TRBJ1-5 and V is TRBV2; perhaps TRBD1 as D (5 bases). Trimming shortened V by 6 bases and J by 5 bases, and 14 bases separated the two germline ends. The CDR3 consists of 14 residues. Per the germline V gene, CDR1 is SNHLY and CDR2 is FYNNEI. CDR3 amino acids: CASRVVQGDQPQHF. CDR3 sequence (DNA): TGTGCCAGCAGAGTGGTCCAAGGGGATCAGCCCCAGCATTTT.

The chain is built from TRBV3-1 (or the pseudogene TRBV3-2) and TRBJ2-7; D might be TRBD1 (5 bases). The germline CDR1 and CDR2 sequences are LGHDT and YNNKEL (reference sequence). CDR3 length: 14 residues. V lost 2 bases to trimming and J lost 1 base, with 9 bases between them. The CDR3 loop is CASSQYDSSYEQYF. The CDR3 DNA is TGTGCCAGCAGCCAATACGACAGTTCCTACGAGCAGTACTTC.

This clone has more than one count but fewer than ten. The chain's CDR3 is CASSRDLYEQYF. The CDR3 DNA reads as TGTGCCAGCAGCCGAGACCTATACGAGCAGTACTTC. This chain connects TRBV7-8 to TRBJ2-7, with D hard to call. CDR1 is SGHVS, CDR2 FQNEAQ, per germline. The CDR3 consists of 12 residues. V was pared by 5 bases and J by 4 bases, with 9 bases between.

The J gene is TRBJ2-7, the V gene TRBV6-5; D may be TRBD1 (6 bases). The CDR3 runs to 14 residues. Germline CDR1 MNHEY, CDR2 SVGAGI. Deletions cut 6 bases from V and 1 base from J, with 13 bases between. The CDR3 protein is CASSTGFGSYEQYV. CDR3 DNA sequence: TGTGCCAGCAGCACAGGGTTCGGGTCCTACGAGCAGTACGTC.

The chain is built from TRBV3-1 (or the pseudogene TRBV3-2) and TRBJ1-1, with D maybe TRBD1 (5 bases). V lost 0 bases and J lost 11, with 19 bases in between. Germline CDR1 is LGHDT and CDR2 is YNNKEL (reference sequence). The CDR3 has 15 amino acids. The CDR3 DNA reads as TGTGCCAGCAGCCAAGATTTGGGGCAGTACCGTAGTGCTTTCTTT. This translates into CASSQDLGQYRSAFF.

The V call is TRBV4-1, the J call TRBJ2-1; 7 nucleotides match TRBD1. Per the germline V gene, CDR1 is MGHRA and CDR2 is YSYEKL. V shed 0 bases, J shed 3 bases, and the junction held 20 bases outside the gene matches. The length of the CDR3 is 21 residues. The chain's CDR3 is CASSQDPRGKAPYYYYNEQFF. CDR3 DNA sequence: TGCGCCAGCAGCCAAGACCCCAGGGGGAAAGCCCCCTACTACTACTACAATGAGCAGTTCTTC.

The V and J genes are TRBV3-1 (or the pseudogene TRBV3-2) and TRBJ2-1; D is perhaps TRBD2 (5 bases). In germline, CDR1 is LGHDT, CDR2 YNNKEL (reference sequence). V was clipped by 4 bases and J by 6 bases, with 13 bases between them. The CDR3 is 14 residues long. The CDR3 nucleotides are TGTGCCAGCAGCCTCATGGTAGCGCGCAATGAGCAGTTCTTC. It codes for CASSLMVARNEQFF.

The chain recombines TRBV5-1 with TRBJ2-3; TRBD1 aligns across 8 bases. Germline V CDR1 and CDR2: SGHRS, YFSETQ. Germline trimming cut 0 bases from V and 2 bases from J; bases unmatched to any gene: 8. CDR3 length equals 17 residues. Written as DNA, the CDR3 is TGCGCCAGCAGCTTGGGCGGTACAGGGGGTGACACAGATACGCAGTATTTT. Translated: CASSLGGTGGDTDTQYF.

This chain uses TRBV5-1 with TRBJ2-1, with TRBD2 matching over 15 bases. V shed 3 bases, J shed 0 bases, and the junction held 13 bases outside the gene matches. The CDR3 is 21 residues long. Germline values: CDR1 SGHRS, CDR2 YFSETQ. CDR3 bases: TGCGCCAGCAGCTCAACCGGGACTAGCGGGGGGTCTCTAAGCTCCTACAATGAGCAGTTCTTC. Its translation is CASSSTGTSGGSLSSYNEQFF.

The V gene is TRBV13, the J gene TRBJ2-3, with 7 bases lining up with TRBD2. Looked up from germline, CDR1 is PRHDT and CDR2 is FYEKMQ (reference sequence). This CDR3 comprises 14 residues. V shed 6 bases and J 5 bases; nucleotides not matched to a gene: 8. The CDR3 DNA reads as TGTGCCAGCAGATCCAGCGGGACGGGAGATACGCAGTATTTT. It codes for CASRSSGTGDTQYF.

CDR3 sequence reads: CASNGPPRGNQPQHF. DNA for the CDR3: TGTGCCAGCAATGGGCCCCCCAGGGGTAATCAGCCCCAGCATTTT. The chain is built from TRBV28 and TRBJ1-5; D may be TRBD1 (6 bases). The germline V gene encodes CDR1 MDHEN and CDR2 SYDVKM. The V and J ends lost 7 bases and 4 bases respectively, with 17 bases between them. This CDR3 spans 15 amino acids.

The chain is built from TRBV7-6 and TRBJ1-3; 10 nucleotides match TRBD1. In germline, CDR1 is SGHVS, CDR2 FNYEAQ. The V and J ends lost 1 base and 1 base, in that order; junction bases with no gene match: 4. This CDR3 region has 17 residues. In DNA, the CDR3 is TGTGCCAGCAGCTTAGGTGGGACAGGGGTTTCTGGAAACACCATATATTTT. As protein: CASSLGGTGVSGNTIYF.

This clone appeared a single time. This sequence joins TRBV5-1 and TRBJ1-6, with TRBD1 identical over 7 bases. CDR3 length: 14 amino acids. Trimming took 4 bases from V and 7 from J; bases not matched to a gene: 5. Per the germline V gene, CDR1 is SGHRS and CDR2 is YFSETQ. The CDR3 DNA sequence: TGCGCCAGCAGCCCGGAGACAGGGAATTCACCCCTCCACTTT. Amino acids: CASSPETGNSPLHF.

The CDR3 spells CASSPLWGGTGRINEKLFF. CDR3 coding DNA: TGTGCCAGCAGTCCATTATGGGGGGGGACAGGGAGGATCAATGAAAAACTGTTTTTT. This chain uses TRBV27 with TRBJ1-4; TRBD1 matches 9 bases. The germline gives CDR1 MNHEY, CDR2 SMNVEV (reference sequence). CDR3 length equals 19 residues. Losses at the gene ends were 5 bases for V and 5 bases for J; bases not matched to a gene: 18. Variable domain in full (rest from reference TRBV27 and TRBJ1-4): EAQVTQNPRYLITVTGKKLTVTCSQNMNHEYMSWYRQDPGLGLRQIYYSMNVEVTDKGDVPEGYKVSRKEKRNFPLILESPSPNQTSLYFCASSPLWGGTGRINEKLFFGSGTQLSVL.

This clone was recorded once. The chain joins TRBV7-6 to TRBJ2-4, with 8 bases fitting TRBD1. The CDR3 contains 14 residues. Looked up from germline, CDR1 is SGHVS and CDR2 is FNYEAQ. The J segment lost 8 bases and the V segment lost 5 bases, leaving 8 bases of the junction unmatched. The CDR3 spells CASSIGQGSDIQYF. The CDR3 bases are TGTGCCAGCAGCATTGGACAGGGTTCGGACATTCAGTACTTC. Full variable domain (missing parts from reference TRBV7-6 and TRBJ2-4): GAGVSQSPRYKVTKRGQDVALRCDPISGHVSLYWYRQALGQGPEFLTYFNYEAQQDKSGLPNDRFSAERPEGSISTLTIQRTEQRDSAMYRCASSIGQGSDIQYFGAGTRLSVL.

This chain uses TRBV6-5 with TRBJ2-1; 8 bases agree with TRBD1. Germline lookup yields CDR1 MNHEY and CDR2 SVGAGI. J gave up 7 bases and V 7 bases, and 6 bases lay outside the gene matches. The CDR3 extends over 13 amino acids. The CDR3 loop reads CASTDRDGNEQFF. The DNA for the CDR3 is TGTGCCAGCACGGACAGGGACGGTAATGAGCAGTTCTTC.

The chain has TRBV11-2 and TRBJ1-6; 8 nucleotides agree with TRBD1. V was clipped by 2 bases and J by 3 bases; unmatched bases: 6. Germline CDR1 is SGHAT and CDR2 is FQNNGV. This CDR3 has 17 amino acids. The CDR3 sequence: CASSLLTGAGYNSPLHF. The DNA of the CDR3 is TGTGCCAGCAGCTTACTGACAGGGGCTGGCTATAATTCACCCCTCCACTTT. The variable domain in full, with the rest retrieved from reference TRBV11-2 and TRBJ1-6, is EAGVAQSPRYKIIEKRQSVAFWCNPISGHATLYWYQQILGQGPKLLIQFQNNGVVDDSQLPKDRFSAERLKGVDSTLKIQPAKLEDSAVYLCASSLLTGAGYNSPLHFGNGTRLTVT.

The chain employs TRBV5-6 and TRBJ1-2, with 8 bases lining up with TRBD1. Germline values: CDR1 SGHDT, CDR2 YYEEEE. The CDR3 consists of 17 residues. V was clipped by 3 bases and J by 2 bases; unmatched bases: 12. DNA for the CDR3: TGTGCCAGCAGCTCTCCCAGGGGGCTCGAATCGAACTATGGCTACACCTTC. Its protein is CASSSPRGLESNYGYTF.

This clone was picked up one time. V gene TRBV18 combines with J gene TRBJ2-2; D is unclear. Germline V gives CDR1 KGHSH, CDR2 LQKENI. Between the trimmed V and J ends, which lost 0 bases and 5 bases, there was a span of 7 bases. The length of the CDR3 is 14 residues. CDR3 nucleotide sequence: TGTGCCAGCTCACCACCGACAAGAACCGGGGAGCTGTTTTTT. Residues: CASSPPTRTGELFF.

J is TRBJ1-5 and V is TRBV19; a possible D gene is TRBD1 (5 bases). The CDR3 loop spans 13 amino acids. Germline V gene data show CDR1 as LNHDA and CDR2 as SQIVND (reference sequence). Trimming removed 9 bases from V and 6 bases from J, with 15 bases in between. CDR3 loop: CASRVPPAQPQHF. The CDR3 DNA sequence: TGTGCCAGCAGGGTCCCCCCTGCTCAGCCCCAGCATTTT.

The chain uses TRBV2 and TRBJ1-1; TRBD1 matches at 8 bases. V was clipped by 2 bases and J by 5 bases; unmatched bases: 13. CDR3 size: 17 residues. Germline V gene sequence: CDR1 SNHLY, CDR2 FYNNEI. Here the CDR3 DNA reads TGTGCCAGCAGTGAAAGGTGGCAGGGGGCCAGCGAGACTGAAGCTTTCTTT. It encodes CASSERWQGASETEAFF.

This clone has a single count. V usage is TRBV19 and J usage is TRBJ1-5; 8 positions match TRBD1. This CDR3 is 17 amino acids long. Germline assignment: CDR1 LNHDA and CDR2 SQIVND (reference sequence). The junction had 15 bases not matched to a gene; V was cut back by 6 bases and J by 5 bases. The CDR3 is CASSHPRYDRGDQPQHF. The CDR3 nucleotides read TGTGCCAGTAGCCACCCCCGCTACGACAGGGGTGATCAGCCCCAGCATTTT.

This clone was seen once. This chain's CDR3 is CASSSVGQGEKETQYF. In nucleotides, the CDR3 is TGTGCCAGCAGCAGCGTCGGGCAGGGGGAGAAAGAGACCCAGTACTTC. The chain employs TRBV3-1 (or the pseudogene TRBV3-2) and TRBJ2-5, with 7 bases that match TRBD1. CDR1 is LGHDT and CDR2 is YNNKEL in the germline V gene (reference sequence). The CDR3 spans 16 residues. With 5 bases clipped from V and 3 bases from J, the junction kept 12 bases outside the gene matches.